This T cell receptor beta chain is drawn from a study of blood T cells in healthy people across ages. As for the study in general: Capture via template switching afforded approximately one barcoded beta molecule per two T cells.

Deletions cut 8 bases from V and 3 bases from J, with 12 bases between. The CDR3 extends over 12 amino acids. Germline V gene sequence: CDR1 DFQATT, CDR2 SNEGSKA (reference sequence). Study-level findings and limits: The recorded TCR beta diversity per million T cells decreased in a roughly linear manner with age.

Alongside a J-beta primer mix, a sample-barcoded 5' primer served in a second PCR lasting roughly 6 to 12 cycles. TCRdb itself ran the 5' RACE reads through MiXCR, one entry per CDR3 protein. Of about 680,000 distinct CDR3 sequences in the sample, 49% were seen once. Notes on this clonotype: Its antigen is unidentified.

Sequencing was carried out using blood. This TCR came from a woman aged 55-69 years in good health. This chain joins TRBV20-1 and TRBJ2-3, with TRBD1 as a possible D gene (6 bases). CDR3 sequence: CSTSTGTDTQYF. CDR3 DNA: TGCAGTACCTCGACAGGAACAGATACGCAGTATTTT.